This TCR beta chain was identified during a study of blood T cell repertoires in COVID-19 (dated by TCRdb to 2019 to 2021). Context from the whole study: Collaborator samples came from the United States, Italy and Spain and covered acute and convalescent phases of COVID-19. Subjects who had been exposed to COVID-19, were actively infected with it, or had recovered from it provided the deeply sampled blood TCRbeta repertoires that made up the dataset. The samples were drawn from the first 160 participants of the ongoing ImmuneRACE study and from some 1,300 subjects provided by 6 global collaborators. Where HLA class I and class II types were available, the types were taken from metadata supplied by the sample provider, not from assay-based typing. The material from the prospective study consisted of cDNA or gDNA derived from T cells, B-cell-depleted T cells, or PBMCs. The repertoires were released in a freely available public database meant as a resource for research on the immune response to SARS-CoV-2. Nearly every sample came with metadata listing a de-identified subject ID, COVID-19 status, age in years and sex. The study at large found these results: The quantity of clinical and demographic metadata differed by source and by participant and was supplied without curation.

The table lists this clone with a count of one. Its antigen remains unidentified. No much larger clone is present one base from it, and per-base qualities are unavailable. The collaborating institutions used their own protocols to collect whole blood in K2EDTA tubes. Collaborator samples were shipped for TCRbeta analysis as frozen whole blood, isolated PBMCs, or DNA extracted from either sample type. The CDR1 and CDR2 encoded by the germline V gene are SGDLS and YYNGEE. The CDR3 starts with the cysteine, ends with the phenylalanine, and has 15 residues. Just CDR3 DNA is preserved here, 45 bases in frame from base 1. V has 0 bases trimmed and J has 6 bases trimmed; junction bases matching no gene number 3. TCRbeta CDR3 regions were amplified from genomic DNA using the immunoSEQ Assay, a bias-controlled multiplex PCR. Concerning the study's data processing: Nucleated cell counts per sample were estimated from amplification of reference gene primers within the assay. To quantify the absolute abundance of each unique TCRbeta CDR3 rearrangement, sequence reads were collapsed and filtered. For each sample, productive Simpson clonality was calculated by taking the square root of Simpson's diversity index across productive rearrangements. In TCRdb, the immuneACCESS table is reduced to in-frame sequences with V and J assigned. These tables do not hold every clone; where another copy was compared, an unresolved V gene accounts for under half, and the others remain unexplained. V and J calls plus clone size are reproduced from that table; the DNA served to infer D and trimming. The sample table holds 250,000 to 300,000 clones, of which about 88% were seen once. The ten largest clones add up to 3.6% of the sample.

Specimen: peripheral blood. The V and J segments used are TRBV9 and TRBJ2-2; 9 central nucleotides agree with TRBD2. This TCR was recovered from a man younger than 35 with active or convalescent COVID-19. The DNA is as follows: TGTGCCAGCAGCGTAGACCGGACTAGCGCCGGGGAGCTGTTTTTT. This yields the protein CASSVDRTSAGELFF.